The entry that follows covers one TCR beta chain sequence. Its antigen is still unknown. The PCR contained 60 Vbeta and 13 Jbeta primers. Produced via immunoSEQ multiplex PCR; TCRdb's table is partial and in-frame only. The sample includes 100,000 to 150,000 clones, more than 80% of them seen just once. The data were obtained in a study of cytomegalovirus exposure and HLA in healthy donors. Regarding the study as a whole: Through in vitro validation, a few CMV-associated chains were shown to be specific for CMV antigens. A later analysis associated 15,000 or so TCR beta sequences with HLA alleles at a 0.05 false discovery rate. TCR beta V segments were, for the most part, productive about 87% or about 30% of the time in an earlier analysis.

V trimming: 0 bases; J trimming: 2 bases; junction bases outside the gene matches: 4. Germline V gives CDR1 LNHDA, CDR2 SQIVND (reference sequence). The CDR3 totals 16 residues. Sequencing was performed on PBMCs. The receptor was derived from a man aged 40-55 years in good health and CMV-seronegative. This chain connects TRBV19 to TRBJ1-5; 7 bases align to TRBD1. The CDR3 protein is CASSIDNRGGNQPQHF. DNA for the CDR3: TGTGCCAGTAGTATAGATAACAGGGGAGGCAATCAGCCCCAGCATTTT.